This is a list of T cell receptor beta chains from one sample in a study of blood T cells in healthy people across ages. TCRdb analysed the 5' RACE reads with MiXCR anew, one entry per CDR3 protein. The top ten hold 41% of the sample, which has about 750,000 distinct CDR3 sequences, approximately 55% seen once. Sequencing input: blood. The receptors here all came from a man older than 75 in good health. CDR3s include the opening cysteine and the closing phenylalanine or tryptophan. The order of the fields is V gene, J gene, clone size, D gene, CDR3 DNA, CDR3 protein. The D gene is left open where the match is weak. Expanded clones get a size class; other rows say once, few or many, or leave the size out.

TRBV29-1	TRBJ2-7	NA	NA	TGCAGCGTTGGCGGGATCCAACCTCTCGAGCAGTACTTC	CSVGGIQPLEQYF
TRBV6-5	TRBJ2-1	NA	TRBD1	TGTGCCAGCAGTTACCAGGGGCAGGGGGCATCTGAGCAGTTCTTC	CASSYQGQGASEQFF
TRBV4-2	TRBJ2-7	few	NA	TGTGCCAGCAGCCCTCACCTTTGGGACACCCACTACGAGCAGTACTTC	CASSPHLWDTHYEQYF
TRBV20-1	TRBJ1-2	NA	NA	TGCAGTGCTCTTACAGGGTTTGGCGGCTACACCTTC	CSALTGFGGYTF
TRBV12-3/TRBV12-4	TRBJ2-2	NA	NA	TGTGCCAGCAGTTTGGCACAGGGGAGGATCGGGGAGCTGTTTTTT	CASSLAQGRIGELFF
TRBV20-1	TRBJ2-4	once	TRBD2	TGCAGTGCTAGAGACCCAGCGGGAGTGGGGCGGGAGCAGTACTTC	CSARDPAGVGREQYF
TRBV2	TRBJ1-6	NA	NA	TGTGCCAGCAACGCCCGGGGGGCGGATAATTCACCCCTCCACTTT	CASNARGADNSPLHF
TRBV29-1	TRBJ1-5	NA	TRBD1	TGCAGCGTGATCACAGGGGGCAATCAGCCCCAGCATTTT	CSVITGGNQPQHF
TRBV20-1	TRBJ2-5	NA	TRBD2	TGCAGTCATGGGACTAACCTGGAGACCCAGTACTTC	CSHGTNLETQYF
TRBV24-1	TRBJ2-1	NA	NA	TGTGCCACCCGCCGAGGCGGAGACTACAATGAGCAGTTCTTC	CATRRGGDYNEQFF
TRBV24-1	TRBJ2-7	few	NA	TGTGCCACCAGTGAATCGGACACGGCTGGCTACGAGCAGTACTTC	CATSESDTAGYEQYF
TRBV7-9	TRBJ2-1	NA	TRBD2	TGTGCCAGCAGACCCCCGGGAGGTACCCTAAACAATGAGCAGTTCTTC	CASRPPGGTLNNEQFF
TRBV10-3	TRBJ2-3	NA	TRBD2	TGTGCCATCAGAGACTCTAGCGGAGATACGCAGTATTTT	CAIRDSSGDTQYF
TRBV20-1	TRBJ1-2	NA	NA	TGCAGTGCTAGAAACCCCAGGGACGGCTATGGCTACACCTTC	CSARNPRDGYGYTF
TRBV29-1	TRBJ1-2	NA	NA	TGCAGCGTTGAAAGGCCAGCAGGCTATGGCTACACCTTC	CSVERPAGYGYTF
TRBV12-3/TRBV12-4	TRBJ2-3	NA	NA	TGTGCCAGCAGTTTAGTAGGCGTTCATACGCAGTATTTT	CASSLVGVHTQYF
TRBV5-1	TRBJ2-1	few	TRBD2	TGCGCCAGCAGCTCTCAACCCGGGACTAGAAGGGGCAATGAGCAGTTCTTC	CASSSQPGTRRGNEQFF
TRBV20-1	TRBJ1-4	NA	TRBD1	TGCAGTGCCGCGGACAGGCCCGCAACTAATGAAAAACTGTTTTTT	CSAADRPATNEKLFF
TRBV7-6	TRBJ2-5	few	TRBD2	TGTGCCAGCAGTCGTAGCGGGAGGGGGAAGCAAGAGACCCAGTACTTC	CASSRSGRGKQETQYF
TRBV10-3	TRBJ2-5	NA	NA	TGTGCCATCAGTGGGCAGATTGAAGAGACCCAGTACTTC	CAISGQIEETQYF
TRBV20-1	TRBJ1-2	NA	TRBD1	TGCAGTGCTATCGGGGGGACAGGGGAGTTCTATGGCTACACCTTC	CSAIGGTGEFYGYTF
TRBV7-2	TRBJ2-4	NA	NA	TGTGCCAGCAGTCGTAGCGGTATGGGCGAAAACATTCAGTACTTC	CASSRSGMGENIQYF
TRBV11-2	TRBJ2-7	once	TRBD1	TGTGCCAGCAGCAAAGAGGGTGCAGGGGGTAGGTACGAGCAGTACTTC	CASSKEGAGGRYEQYF
TRBV6-5	TRBJ2-7	NA	NA	TGTGCCAGCAGTTACTCCACGGGAGTAGGGTCCGAGCAGTACTTC	CASSYSTGVGSEQYF
TRBV20-1	TRBJ2-7	once	TRBD2	TGCAGTGCGGATGGGACTAGCGGGAGGGGGAACGAGCAGTACTTC	CSADGTSGRGNEQYF
TRBV7-8	TRBJ2-7	NA	TRBD2	TGTGCCAGCAGCTTCGGTACTAGCGGGGCCCTTCGGAGGCAGTACTTC	CASSFGTSGALRRQYF
TRBV6-6	TRBJ2-7	few	TRBD1	TGTGCCAGTGGGACAGGGGACGAGCAGTACTTC	CASGTGDEQYF
TRBV24-1	TRBJ2-5	NA	TRBD1	TGTGCCACCAGAGGTGGGACAGGGACTAAACAAGAGACCCAGTACTTC	CATRGGTGTKQETQYF
TRBV5-1	TRBJ2-3	NA	TRBD2	TGCGCCAGCAGTTATTTTGGGACTAGCGCAACAGATACGCAGTATTTT	CASSYFGTSATDTQYF
TRBV3-1	TRBJ2-4	NA	TRBD2	TGTGCCAGCAGCCCTCTCGGGACTAGCGGGGGAAACATTCAGTACTTC	CASSPLGTSGGNIQYF
TRBV6-2/TRBV6-3	TRBJ1-1	NA	NA	TGTGCCAGCAGTGACACAAGGGGGGGGACTGAAGCTTTCTTT	CASSDTRGGTEAFF
TRBV6-1	TRBJ2-6	NA	NA	TGTGCCAGCAATGGCAGGGCTGGGGCCAACGTCCTGACTTTC	CASNGRAGANVLTF
TRBV6-5	TRBJ1-1	once	NA	TGTGCCAGCAGCCGATTGCTTGAAGCTTTCTTT	CASSRLLEAFF
TRBV6-6	TRBJ1-2	few	NA	TGTGCCAGCAGTTATAGGTCTAACTATGGCTACACCTTC	CASSYRSNYGYTF
TRBV7-9	TRBJ2-7	NA	TRBD2	TGTGCCAGCAGCCCCAAAGGCCAGCGGGGGGACGAGCAGTACTTC	CASSPKGQRGDEQYF
TRBV6-5	TRBJ2-1	NA	TRBD1	TGTGCCAGCAGTTACTCAGACAGGGGATCCTCCTACAATGAGCAGTTCTTC	CASSYSDRGSSYNEQFF
TRBV5-6	TRBJ1-2	NA	NA	TGTGCCAGCAGCCAGGACAAGATATACGGCTACACCTTC	CASSQDKIYGYTF
TRBV12-5	TRBJ2-1	NA	NA	TGTGCTAGTGGTTTGTCAGGGGATTGGTCGCGTGAGCAGTTCTTC	CASGLSGDWSREQFF
TRBV10-3	TRBJ2-1	NA	NA	TGTGCCATCAGTTCCCCCGGGGACAATGAGCAGTTCTTC	CAISSPGDNEQFF
TRBV9	TRBJ2-6	NA	NA	TGTGCCAGCAGCGTAGACATGTCTGGGGCCAACGTCCTGACTTTC	CASSVDMSGANVLTF
TRBV28	TRBJ2-7	few	TRBD2	TGTGCCAGCTCTGCCAGCGGGAGGTACGAGCAGTACTTC	CASSASGRYEQYF
TRBV12-3/TRBV12-4	TRBJ2-3	few	NA	TGTGCCAGCAGTCTTCTTAGGGGTACGCAGTATTTT	CASSLLRGTQYF
TRBV10-3	TRBJ2-3	once	TRBD1	TGTGCCATCAGTGAGACCCTCCGGGACAGTCCCCTCTCCACAGATACGCAGTATTTT	CAISETLRDSPLSTDTQYF
TRBV27	TRBJ2-3	NA	TRBD1	TGTGCCAGCAGTGGACAGGGGGCACGCACAGATACGCAGTATTTT	CASSGQGARTDTQYF
TRBV4-3	TRBJ2-5	NA	TRBD2	TGCGCCAGCAGCCAAGTCTATACTAGCGTTGGGACCCAGTACTTC	CASSQVYTSVGTQYF
TRBV7-9	TRBJ2-7	NA	NA	TGTGCCAGCAGCTTAGGGAGCTTGTGGGGTATGTCCTACGAGCAGTACTTC	CASSLGSLWGMSYEQYF
TRBV3-1	TRBJ1-4	NA	NA	TGTGCCAGCAGCCAAGACGGGCAGGGAGGACGAAAACTGTTTTTT	CASSQDGQGGRKLFF
TRBV20-1	TRBJ2-7	NA	NA	TGCAGTGCTAGAGATGACTCGTTCTACGAGCAGTACTTC	CSARDDSFYEQYF
TRBV2	TRBJ2-1	few	TRBD1	TGTGCCTGCCGGACAGGGGGGTTGGATGAGCAGTTCTTC	CACRTGGLDEQFF
TRBV7-3	TRBJ1-1	NA	NA	TGTGCCAGCAGCTTAAACGCGGGGACGGGAGCTTTCTTT	CASSLNAGTGAFF